The sample holds many counts of the clone carrying this T cell receptor (beta chain). The sample comes from a study of T cell repertoires in cytomegalovirus infection. CDR1 and CDR2 from the germline V gene are SNHLY and FYNNEI. The V end was cut by 7 bases, the J end by 0 bases, with 10 bases between. There are 15 residues in the CDR3. TCRdb passed the reads through MiXCR, listing each CDR3 protein once. This table holds about 310,000 distinct CDR3 sequences, 9.6% found once. V gene TRBV2 combines with J gene TRBJ1-6; no firm D call. The clonotype comes from a human donor in good health (CMV status not recorded). Some clones in this sample may be carry-over from other donors' samples. Sample: PBMCs. The CDR3 reads CASKAESSYNSPLHF. The CDR3 DNA reads TGTGCCAGCAAGGCCGAAAGCTCCTATAATTCACCCCTCCACTTT.